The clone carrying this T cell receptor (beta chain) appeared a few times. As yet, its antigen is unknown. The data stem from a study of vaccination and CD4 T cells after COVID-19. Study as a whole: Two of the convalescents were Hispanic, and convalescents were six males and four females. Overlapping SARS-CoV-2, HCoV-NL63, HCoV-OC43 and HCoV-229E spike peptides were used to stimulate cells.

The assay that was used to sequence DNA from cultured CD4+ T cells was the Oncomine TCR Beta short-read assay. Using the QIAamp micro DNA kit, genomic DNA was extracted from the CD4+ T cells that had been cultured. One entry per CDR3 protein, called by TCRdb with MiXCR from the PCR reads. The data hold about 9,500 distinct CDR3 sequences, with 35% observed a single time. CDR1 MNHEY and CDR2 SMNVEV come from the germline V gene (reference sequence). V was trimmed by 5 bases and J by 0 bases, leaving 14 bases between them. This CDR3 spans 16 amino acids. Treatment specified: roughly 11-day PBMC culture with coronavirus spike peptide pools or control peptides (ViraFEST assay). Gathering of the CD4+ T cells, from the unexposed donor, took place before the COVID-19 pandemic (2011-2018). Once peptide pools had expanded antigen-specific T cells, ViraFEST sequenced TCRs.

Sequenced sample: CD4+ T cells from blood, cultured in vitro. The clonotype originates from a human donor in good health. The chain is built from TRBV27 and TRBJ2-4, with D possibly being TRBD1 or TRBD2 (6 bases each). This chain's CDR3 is CASSANRDLAKNIQYF. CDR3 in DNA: TGTGCCAGCAGTGCGAACAGGGACTTAGCCAAAAACATTCAGTACTTC.